In this sample, the clone carrying this TCR beta chain turned up once. Antigen: not known. Assay: immunoSEQ multiplex PCR; the TCRdb copy retains only in-frame clones and omits some. This sample has some 150,000 clones; roughly nine tenths occur once, and the top ten carry 4% to 5.5%. J gave up 1 base and V 6 bases, and 4 bases lay outside the gene matches. This CDR3 is built from 15 residues. Germline CDR1 MDHEN, CDR2 SYDVKM. The sample originates from a study of T cell responses to AZD1222 COVID-19 vaccine. Study-wide findings and caveats: Among vaccine-associated CD4 TCRs, coverage spanned spike, with dominance at 160-218 and 743-854. Spike-specific TCR breadth and depth rose after two AZD1222 doses. Donors skewed white British and female; clonal diversity was possibly underestimated.

The genes are TRBV28 and TRBJ2-3; TRBD2 matches at 10 bases. The specimen comprised peripheral blood, sampled on day 0 of MenACWY control vaccination. This clonotype was sampled from an adult in good health. CDR3: CASSPSGRGTDTQYF. The CDR3 coding sequence is TGTGCCAGCAGCCCTAGCGGGAGAGGCACAGATACGCAGTATTTT. Using reference TRBV28 and TRBJ2-3 for the parts outside the CDR3, the full variable domain is DVKVTQSSRYLVKRTGEKVFLECVQDMDHENMFWYRQDPGLGLRLIYFSYDVKMKEKGDIPEGYSVSREKKERFSLILESASTNQTSMYLCASSPSGRGTDTQYFGPGTRLTVL.